The clone carrying this T cell receptor (beta chain) was recorded at least ten times. What it binds is unknown. This specimen belongs to a study of molecular identifiers for immune sequencing clone quantification. Study-wide points: Clones exceeding 20 RNA copies carried over 97% of effector molecules but under 1% of naive-cell molecules.

In preparing bulk TCR libraries, previously described methods and listed TCR primers were used. Using its own MiXCR run on the PCR reads, TCRdb lists one record per CDR3 protein. This repertoire shows 9,500 to 15,000 distinct CDR3 sequences, approximately 18% found once; its top ten account for 1.4% to 1.5%. In germline, CDR1 is DFQATT, CDR2 SNEGSKA (reference sequence). The CDR3 is made up of 13 amino acids. With V trimmed by 5 bases and J by 4 bases, 8 bases remained unmatched. Sequenced material: naive CD8+ T cells from blood, with Jurkat cell RNA spiked in. Subset here: FACS-sorted CD8+CD4-CCR7+CD45RA+ naive T cells. The chain is built from TRBV20-1 and TRBJ2-7, with 7 bases lining up with TRBD1. The sequence was collected from a human donor in good health. Some libraries in this study had Jurkat cell RNA spiked in. CDR3 nucleotides: TGCAGTGCTTCCGGGACAGAATTTTACGAGCAGTACTTC. Residues: CSASGTEFYEQYF.